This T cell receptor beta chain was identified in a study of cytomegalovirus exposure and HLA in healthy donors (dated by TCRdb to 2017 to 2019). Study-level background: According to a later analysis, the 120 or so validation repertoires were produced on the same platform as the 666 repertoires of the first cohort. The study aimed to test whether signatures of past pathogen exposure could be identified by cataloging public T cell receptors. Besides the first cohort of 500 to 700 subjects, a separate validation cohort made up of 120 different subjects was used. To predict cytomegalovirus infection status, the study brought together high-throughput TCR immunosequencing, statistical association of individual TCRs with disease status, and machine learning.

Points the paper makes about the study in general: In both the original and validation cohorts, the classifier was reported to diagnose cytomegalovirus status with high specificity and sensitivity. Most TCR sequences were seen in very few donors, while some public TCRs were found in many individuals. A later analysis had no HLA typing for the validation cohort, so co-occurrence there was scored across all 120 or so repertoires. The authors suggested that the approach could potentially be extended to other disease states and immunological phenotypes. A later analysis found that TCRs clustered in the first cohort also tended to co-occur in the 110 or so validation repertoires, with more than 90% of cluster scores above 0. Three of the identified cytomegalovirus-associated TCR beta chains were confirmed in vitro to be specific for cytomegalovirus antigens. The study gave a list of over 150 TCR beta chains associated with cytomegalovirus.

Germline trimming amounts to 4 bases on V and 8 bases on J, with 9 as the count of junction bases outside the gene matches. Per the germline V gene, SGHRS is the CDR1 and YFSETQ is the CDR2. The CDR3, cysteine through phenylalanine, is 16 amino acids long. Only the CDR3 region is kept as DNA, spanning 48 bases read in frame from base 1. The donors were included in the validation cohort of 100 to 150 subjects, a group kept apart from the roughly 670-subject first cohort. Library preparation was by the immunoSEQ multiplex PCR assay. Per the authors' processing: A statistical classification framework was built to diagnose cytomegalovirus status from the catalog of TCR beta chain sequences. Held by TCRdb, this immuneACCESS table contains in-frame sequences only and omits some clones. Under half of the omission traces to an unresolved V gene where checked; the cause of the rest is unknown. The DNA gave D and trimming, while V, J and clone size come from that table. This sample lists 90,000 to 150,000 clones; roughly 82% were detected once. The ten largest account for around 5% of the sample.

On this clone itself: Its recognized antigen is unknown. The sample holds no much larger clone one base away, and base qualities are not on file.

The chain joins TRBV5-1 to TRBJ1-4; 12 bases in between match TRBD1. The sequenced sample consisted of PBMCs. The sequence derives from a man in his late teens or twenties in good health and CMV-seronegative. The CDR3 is CASSGRDRGREEKLFF. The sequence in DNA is TGCGCCAGCAGCGGCCGGGACAGGGGGCGCGAAGAAAAACTGTTTTTT.